These 23 T cell receptor beta chains came from one sample sequenced in a study of T cell changes during pregnancy in multiple sclerosis. Sequencing was performed with immunoSEQ multiplex PCR; in TCRdb, only in-frame clones are kept and a portion is missing. The sample records 30,000 to 40,000 clones, 85% to 95% being singletons. Sequencing used CD8+ T cells from peripheral blood mononuclear cells, obtained in the third trimester of pregnancy. The receptors come from a female donor with multiple sclerosis, enrolled in a pregnancy study.

The rearrangement uses TRBV19 and TRBJ2-7; 12 bases are a match to TRBD2. CDR3 length equals 14 residues. In germline, CDR1 is LNHDA, CDR2 SQIVND (reference sequence). With V trimmed by 9 bases and J by 3 bases, 6 bases remained unmatched. CDR3 protein: CASAGLAGNYEQYF. The CDR3 DNA follows: TGTGCCAGCGCGGGACTAGCGGGCAACTACGAGCAGTACTTC.

This clone was counted once. The genes are TRBV9 and TRBJ2-7, with 7 bases lining up with TRBD1. This CDR3 region has 14 residues. In germline, CDR1 is SGDLS, CDR2 YYNGEE. The V and J ends lost 3 bases and 3 bases, in that order; junction bases with no gene match: 6. CDR3 region: CASSETGANYEQYF. The CDR3 region has the DNA TGTGCCAGCAGCGAAACAGGGGCCAACTACGAGCAGTACTTC.

The genes are TRBV1 and TRBJ2-7; TRBD2, the table's D call, lacks a check against the DNA. TRBV1 is a pseudogene segment. This CDR3 is built from 22 residues. CDR3 sequence reads: CTSSQRTTPKNSGRDRPYEQYF. CDR3 DNA sequence: TGCACCAGCAGCCAGAGGACTACCCCAAAAAATTCTGGCCGAGACCGACCCTACGAGCAGTACTTC.

The table lists this clone with a few counts. The chain employs TRBV7-2 and TRBJ1-5, with D hard to call. The CDR3 runs to 14 residues. Germline CDR1 is SGHTA and CDR2 is FQGNSA. V shed 1 base and J shed 4 bases, with 8 bases lying between them. The CDR3 DNA reads TGTGCCAGCAGCTTAGGTCCCCTTAATCAGCCCCAGCATTTT. Translating it yields CASSLGPLNQPQHF.

This chain connects TRBV11-2 to TRBJ2-7, with TRBD2 identical over 12 bases. Germline V gene sequence: CDR1 SGHAT, CDR2 FQNNGV. The CDR3 is made up of 15 amino acids. V shed 5 bases and J 6 bases; nucleotides not matched to a gene: 8. For the CDR3, the DNA is TGTGCCAGCAGCGACGAACTAGCGGGGGGAGGCGAGCAGTACTTC. Encoded protein: CASSDELAGGGEQYF.

The genes are TRBV6-1 and TRBJ2-1; possibly TRBD1 for D (6 bases). The CDR3 loop spans 12 amino acids. The V gene lost 6 bases and the J gene lost 3 bases, with 6 bases spanning the gap. Germline V gives CDR1 MNHNS, CDR2 SASEGT. Here the CDR3 reads CASRDSYNEQFF. The CDR3 DNA follows: TGTGCCAGCAGGGACAGCTACAATGAGCAGTTCTTC.

The chain has TRBV5-6 and TRBJ2-1; no firm D call. V was trimmed by 0 bases and J by 0 bases, leaving 4 bases between them. The CDR3 contains 14 residues. CDR1 is SGHDT, CDR2 YYEEEE, per germline. CDR3 sequence: CASSLGSSYNEQFF. The DNA of the CDR3 is TGTGCCAGCAGCTTGGGTAGCTCCTACAATGAGCAGTTCTTC. The full variable domain, with the rest looked up from reference TRBV5-6 and TRBJ2-1, is DAGVTQSPTHLIKTRGQQVTLRCSPKSGHDTVSWYQQALGQGPQFIFQYYEEEERQRGNFPDRFSGHQFPNYSSELNVNALLLGDSALYLCASSLGSSYNEQFFGPGTRLTVL.

The chain recombines TRBV5-1 with TRBJ1-2; 10 nucleotides line up with TRBD1. Germline V gives CDR1 SGHRS, CDR2 YFSETQ. With V trimmed by 3 bases and J by 6 bases, 8 bases remained unmatched. This CDR3 has 15 amino acids. The DNA for the CDR3 is TGCGCCAGCAGCTACTCAGCCGGGACAGGGGATGGCTACACCTTC. The encoded protein is CASSYSAGTGDGYTF. Drawing the rest from reference TRBV5-1 and TRBJ1-2, the complete variable domain is KAGVTQTPRYLIKTRGQQVTLSCSPISGHRSVSWYQQTPGQGLQFLFEYFSETQRNKGNFPGRFSGRQFSNSRSEMNVSTLELGDSALYLCASSYSAGTGDGYTFGSGTRLTVV.

Regarding this clone: Distinct nucleotide sequences in the sample also encode this CDR3. The chain combines TRBV9 with TRBJ1-2, with a weak D call TRBD1 (6 bases). From germline, CDR1 is SGDLS and CDR2 YYNGEE. Between the trimmed V and J ends, which lost 2 bases and 2 bases, there was a span of 10 bases. The CDR3 runs 14 residues. The CDR3 DNA follows: TGTGCCAGCAGCGTGGCAGGGGTAAACTATGGCTACACCTTC. Its translation is CASSVAGVNYGYTF.

The chain recombines TRBV6-1 with TRBJ1-6; 7 nucleotides match TRBD1. Germline CDR1 is MNHNS and CDR2 is SASEGT. Germline trimming cut 8 bases from V and 7 bases from J; bases unmatched to any gene: 8. This CDR3 has 14 residues. CDR3 DNA: TGTGCCAGCGGGCGGGACAGAAACAATTCACCCCTCCACTTT. Its protein product is CASGRDRNNSPLHF.

The CDR3 DNA reads as TGTGCCAGCAGCTTGAAAGCGGGGGGTCGCAATAGCTCCTACAATGAGCAGTTCTTC. It specifies CASSLKAGGRNSSYNEQFF. V and J are TRBV7-9 and TRBJ2-1; 9 bases are a match to TRBD2. Unmatched junction bases numbered 12, after V lost 3 bases and J lost 0 bases. CDR1 is SEHNR, CDR2 FQNEAQ, per germline (reference sequence). This CDR3 comprises 19 residues.

The V and J genes are TRBV9 and TRBJ2-2; perhaps TRBD1 as D (6 bases). The germline CDR1 and CDR2 sequences are SGDLS and YYNGEE. This CDR3 is built from 16 residues. Trimming took off 0 bases at V and 4 bases at J, with 13 bases between the two ends. The CDR3 coding sequence is TGTGCCAGCAGCGTAGAAGCAGGGGCCACCACCGGGGAGCTGTTTTTT. It encodes CASSVEAGATTGELFF.

The chain is built from TRBV5-3 and TRBJ2-3, with D tentatively TRBD1 (5 bases). TRBV5-3 carries the ORF label, with uncertain function. The CDR3 length is 15 residues. V dropped 4 bases and J dropped 2 bases, with 14 bases sitting between them. DNA for the CDR3: TGTGCCAGAAGCGCAAGCAGGGTTGTCACAGATACGCAGTATTTT. Protein sequence: CARSASRVVTDTQYF.

The chain combines TRBV7-8 with TRBJ2-5; D is undetermined. V was shortened by 5 bases and J by 2 bases, with 6 bases between the two germline ends. The CDR3 is 12 amino acids. The V gene's germline CDR1 is SGHVS and CDR2 FQNEAQ. CDR3 residues: CASSHIQETQYF. CDR3 DNA: TGTGCCAGCAGCCACATACAAGAGACCCAGTACTTC.

The CDR3 DNA reads TGTGCCAGCAGCTTCACAGGGTCTGGAAACACCATATATTTT. Amino acid sequence: CASSFTGSGNTIYF. The chain employs TRBV7-9 and TRBJ1-3; D is possibly TRBD1 (6 bases). The length of the CDR3 is 14 residues. In germline, CDR1 is SEHNR, CDR2 FQNEAQ (reference sequence). V lost 3 bases, J lost 1 base, and 7 bases lay in between.

The CDR3 DNA reads as TGTGCCAGCAGCGTAGCGGGTGAGCGGGAAACTGAAGCTTTCTTT. Translating it yields CASSVAGERETEAFF. This rearrangement joins TRBV9 to TRBJ1-1; the D is unclear. The CDR3 sequence is 15 residues long. CDR1 and CDR2 from the germline V gene are SGDLS and YYNGEE. V lost 0 bases, J lost 5 bases, and 14 bases lay in between.

The V gene is TRBV14, the J gene TRBJ2-1; 9 positions match TRBD2. Germline-derived CDR1 and CDR2 are SGHDN and FVKESK. V was pared by 6 bases and J by 2 bases, with 11 bases of the junction left unmatched. The CDR3 runs 17 residues. CDR3 in amino acids: CASREAVAGGTYNEQFF. The CDR3 nucleotides read TGTGCCAGCAGGGAGGCAGTGGCGGGGGGGACCTACAATGAGCAGTTCTTC.

V is TRBV6-5 and J is TRBJ2-3; tentatively, D is TRBD2 (6 bases). Germline CDR1 is MNHEY and CDR2 is SVGAGI. CDR3 length: 13 amino acids. Trimming took 6 bases from V and 3 from J, leaving 10 bases between them. CDR3 bases: TGTGCCAGCAGCCCTGGGGGGACAGATACGCAGTATTTT. This encodes CASSPGGTDTQYF.

Turning to this clone: The junction departs from germline at one end; a sequencing error may be responsible. This chain joins TRBV7-7 and TRBJ2-1, with a weak D call TRBD1 (6 bases). CDR3 size: 15 residues. Germline CDR1 SSHAT, CDR2 FNYEAQ (reference sequence). The CDR3 nucleotides read TGTGCTAGCAGCTTAGGGAAGGGGGAGTACAATGAGCAGTTCTTC. Translated, it gives CASSLGKGEYNEQFF.

This chain connects TRBV7-6 to TRBJ1-1; TRBD1 matches 8 bases. Germline V gives CDR1 SGHVS, CDR2 FNYEAQ. The CDR3 length is 14 residues. After removal of 6 bases from V and 3 bases from J, the junction contained 6 bases not matched to a gene. The CDR3 is CASSSGGWDTEAFF. CDR3 sequence (DNA): TGTGCCAGCAGTTCAGGGGGCTGGGACACTGAAGCTTTCTTT.

The chain joins TRBV4-1 to TRBJ2-7; 8 positions agree with TRBD1. Germline values: CDR1 MGHRA, CDR2 YSYEKL. J gave up 9 bases and V 4 bases, and 11 bases lay outside the gene matches. This CDR3 has 14 amino acids. The CDR3: CASSPPDRVFAQYF. The CDR3 nucleotides read TGCGCCAGCAGCCCGCCGGACAGGGTATTTGCGCAGTACTTC.

The chain is built from TRBV9 and TRBJ2-3, with 11 bases that match TRBD2. Unmatched junction bases numbered 2, after V lost 3 bases and J lost 11 bases. This CDR3 has 12 amino acids. The germline V gene encodes CDR1 SGDLS and CDR2 YYNGEE. The CDR3 DNA sequence: TGTGCCAGCAGCGATCTAGCGGGGGGGCAGTATTTT. Protein: CASSDLAGGQYF. The full variable domain, completed using reference TRBV9 and TRBJ2-3, is DSGVTQTPKHLITATGQRVTLRCSPRSGDLSVYWYQQSLDQGLQFLIQYYNGEERAKGNILERFSAQQFPDLHSELNLSSLELGDSALYFCASSDLAGGQYFGPGTRLTVL.

The V gene is TRBV6-1, the J gene TRBJ2-7; no reliable D call. CDR3 length: 13 residues. V was cut by 1 base and J by 4 bases, with 8 bases left in between. CDR1 is MNHNS and CDR2 is SASEGT in the germline V gene. The chain's CDR3 is CASSEESRYEQYF. DNA of the CDR3: TGTGCCAGCAGTGAAGAGTCGAGATACGAGCAGTACTTC.